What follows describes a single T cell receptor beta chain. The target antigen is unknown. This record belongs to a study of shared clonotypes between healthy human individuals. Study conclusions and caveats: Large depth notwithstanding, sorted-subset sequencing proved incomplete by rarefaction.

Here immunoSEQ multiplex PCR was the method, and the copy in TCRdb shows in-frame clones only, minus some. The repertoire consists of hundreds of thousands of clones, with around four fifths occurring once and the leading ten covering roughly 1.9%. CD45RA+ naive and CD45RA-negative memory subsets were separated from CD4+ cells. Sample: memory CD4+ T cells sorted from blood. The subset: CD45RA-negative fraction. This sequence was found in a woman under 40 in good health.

The CDR3 sequence: CASSLVALQETQYF. The CDR3 DNA reads as TGTGCCAGCAGCTTGGTGGCCCTCCAAGAGACCCAGTACTTC. J is TRBJ2-5 and V is TRBV5-4; the D is unclear. V gave up 0 bases and J gave up 1 base, with 7 bases separating them. Germline V gene data show CDR1 as SGHNT and CDR2 as YYREEE (reference sequence). The CDR3 runs to 14 residues.